There are a few counts of the clone carrying this TCR beta chain. The antigen remains unidentified. The record originates from a study of CD8+ T cells in alopecia areata. Treatment denoted: oral pan-JAK inhibitor, 5-10 mg twice daily. Isolated RNA was reverse transcribed into cDNA used as the sequencing template. Generated by immunoSEQ multiplex PCR, the TCRdb table keeps only in-frame clones and is missing some. This repertoire shows about 74,000 clones, roughly 28% found once; its top ten account for more than 13%. General study results and limits: Scalp sample data also include resident alphabeta T cells from normal skin. Numerous clones, expanded in lesions, remained in scalp and blood during tofacitinib.

The TCR originated in a human donor with alopecia areata. Sequencing was performed on CD8+ T cells sorted from blood, taken at week 4, from a patient treated with tofacitinib.

CDR3 DNA sequence: TGTGCCTGGAACAACGAGGAGGGGGAGCTGTTTTTT. It encodes CAWNNEEGELFF. The chain employs TRBV30 and TRBJ2-2; no reliable D call. The CDR3 length is 12 residues. Trimming took off 4 bases at V and 8 bases at J, with 11 bases between the two ends. The V gene's germline CDR1 is GTSNPN and CDR2 SVGIG (reference sequence).